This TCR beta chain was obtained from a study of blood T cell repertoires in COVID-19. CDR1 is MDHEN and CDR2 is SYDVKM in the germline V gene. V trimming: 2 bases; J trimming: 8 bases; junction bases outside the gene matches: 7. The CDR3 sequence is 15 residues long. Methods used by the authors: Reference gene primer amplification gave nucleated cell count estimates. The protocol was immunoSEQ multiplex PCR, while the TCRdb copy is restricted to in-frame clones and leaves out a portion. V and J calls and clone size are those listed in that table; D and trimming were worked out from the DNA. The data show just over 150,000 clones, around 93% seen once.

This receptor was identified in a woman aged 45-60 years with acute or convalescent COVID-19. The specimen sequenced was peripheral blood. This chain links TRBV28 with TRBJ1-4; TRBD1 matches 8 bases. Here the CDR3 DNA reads TGTGCCAGCAGTTTAATTCCAGGGGGCGGCGAAAAACTGTTTTTT. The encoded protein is CASSLIPGGGEKLFF.